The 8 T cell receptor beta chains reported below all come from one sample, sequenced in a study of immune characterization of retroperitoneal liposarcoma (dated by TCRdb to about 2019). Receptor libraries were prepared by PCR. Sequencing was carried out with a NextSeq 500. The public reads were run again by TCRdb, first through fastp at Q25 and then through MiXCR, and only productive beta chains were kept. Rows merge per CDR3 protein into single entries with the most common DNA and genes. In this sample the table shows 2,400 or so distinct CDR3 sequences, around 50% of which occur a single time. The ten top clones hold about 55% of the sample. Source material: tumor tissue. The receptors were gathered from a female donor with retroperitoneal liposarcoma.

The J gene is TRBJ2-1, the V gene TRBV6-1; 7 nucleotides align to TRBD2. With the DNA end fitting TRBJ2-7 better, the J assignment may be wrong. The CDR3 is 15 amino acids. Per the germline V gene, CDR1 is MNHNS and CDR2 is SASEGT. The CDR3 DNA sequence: TGTGCCAGCAGTCCTGGTGGGGGGGGAGTGCACGAGCAGTACTTC. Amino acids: CASSPGGGGVHEQYF.

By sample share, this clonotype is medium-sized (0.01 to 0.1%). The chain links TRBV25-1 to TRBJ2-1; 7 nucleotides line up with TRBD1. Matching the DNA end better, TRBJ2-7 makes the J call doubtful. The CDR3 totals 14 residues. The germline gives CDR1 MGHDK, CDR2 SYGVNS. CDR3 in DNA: TGTGCCAGCAGTGAGCCGGGACAGCCCTACGAGCAGTACTTC. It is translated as CASSEPGQPYEQYF.

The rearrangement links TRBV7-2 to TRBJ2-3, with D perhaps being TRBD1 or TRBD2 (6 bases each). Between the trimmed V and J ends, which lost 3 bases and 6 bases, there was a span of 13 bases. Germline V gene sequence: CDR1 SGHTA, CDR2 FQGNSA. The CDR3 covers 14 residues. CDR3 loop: CASSLGAGTDTQYF. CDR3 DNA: TGTGCCAGCAGCTTGGGGGCGGGGACCGATACGCAGTATTTT.

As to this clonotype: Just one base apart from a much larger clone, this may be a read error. CDR3 sequence reads: CASSEAGEQYF. In DNA, the CDR3 is TGTGCCAGCAGTGAAGCAGGGGAGCAGTACTTC. This chain uses TRBV6-1 with TRBJ2-4, with D perhaps being TRBD1 or TRBD2 (5 bases each). The CDR3 extends over 11 amino acids. The V and J ends lost 0 bases and 13 bases respectively, with 7 bases between them. Germline-derived CDR1 and CDR2 are MNHNS and SASEGT.

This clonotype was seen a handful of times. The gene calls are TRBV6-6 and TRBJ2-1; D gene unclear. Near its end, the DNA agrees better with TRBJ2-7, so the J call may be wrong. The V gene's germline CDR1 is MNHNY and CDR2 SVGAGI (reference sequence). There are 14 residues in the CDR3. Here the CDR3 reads CASSYSTGPYEQYF. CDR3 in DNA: TGTGCCAGCAGTTACTCGACGGGTCCCTACGAGCAGTACTTC.

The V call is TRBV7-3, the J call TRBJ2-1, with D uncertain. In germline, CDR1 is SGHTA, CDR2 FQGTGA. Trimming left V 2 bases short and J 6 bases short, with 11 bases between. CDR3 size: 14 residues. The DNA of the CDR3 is TGTGCCAGCAGCTTAGCCCAAGCCCCCAATGAGCAGTTCTTC. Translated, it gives CASSLAQAPNEQFF.

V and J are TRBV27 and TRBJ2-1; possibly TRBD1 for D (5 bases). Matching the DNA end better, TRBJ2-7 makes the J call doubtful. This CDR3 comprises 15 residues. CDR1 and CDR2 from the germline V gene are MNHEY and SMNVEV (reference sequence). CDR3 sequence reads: CASSLSTAVTYEQYF. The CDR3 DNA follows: TGTGCCAGCAGTTTGTCGACAGCAGTAACCTACGAGCAGTACTTC.

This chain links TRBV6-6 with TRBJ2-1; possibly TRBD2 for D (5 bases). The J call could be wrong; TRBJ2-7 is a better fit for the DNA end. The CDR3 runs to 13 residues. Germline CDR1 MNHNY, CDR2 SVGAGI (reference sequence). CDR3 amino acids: CASSLTSSYEQYF. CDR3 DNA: TGTGCCAGCAGTCTTACTAGCTCCTACGAGCAGTACTTC.